The next 5 T cell receptor beta chains were all read from a single sample in a study of T cell repertoires in cytomegalovirus infection. TCRdb re-called the reads through MiXCR, storing one row per CDR3 protein. The sample consists of around 230,000 distinct CDR3 sequences, about 7% of them appearing once. Specimen: PBMCs. Every receptor here comes from a human donor in good health (CMV status not recorded). Some clones in this sample may be carry-over from other donors' samples.

This clonotype has a count of ten or more. V gene TRBV2 combines with J gene TRBJ1-1; no clear D gene. The V end lost 4 bases, the J end lost 5 bases, and 8 bases lay between the germline ends. The V gene's germline CDR1 is SNHLY and CDR2 FYNNEI. The CDR3 is 12 residues long. DNA for the CDR3: TGTGCCAGCAGTGTCCGAAAAACTGAAGCTTTCTTT. Its translation: CASSVRKTEAFF.

This clonotype was counted at least ten times. V usage is TRBV19 and J usage is TRBJ2-2; 8 bases line up with TRBD2. Germline loops: CDR1 LNHDA, CDR2 SQIVND (reference sequence). The CDR3 totals 16 residues. Germline trimming cut 8 bases from V and 7 bases from J; bases unmatched to any gene: 15. The CDR3 loop reads CASSPSSGGLGGELFF. CDR3 DNA sequence: TGTGCCAGTTCCCCCTCCAGCGGGGGCCTTGGCGGGGAGCTGTTTTTT.

The chain links TRBV11-2 to TRBJ1-3; D gene uncertain. V shed 1 base and J shed 6 bases, with 13 bases lying between them. The CDR3 consists of 15 residues. In germline, CDR1 is SGHAT, CDR2 FQNNGV. The CDR3 protein is CASSLARNYLNTIYF. As DNA, the CDR3 is TGTGCCAGCAGCTTAGCCAGGAACTACTTAAACACCATATATTTT.

This clonotype was recorded at least ten times. CDR3 sequence (DNA): TGTGCCAGCAGCTTATTCATGGGGGGTAACACCGGGGAGCTGTTTTTT. It codes for CASSLFMGGNTGELFF. This rearrangement joins TRBV7-2 to TRBJ2-2; TRBD2 might be the D (6 bases). CDR1 is SGHTA and CDR2 is FQGNSA in the germline V gene. V lost 2 bases and J 2 bases, leaving 12 bases between the germline ends. This CDR3 contains 16 residues.

This clonotype occurred many times. The chain couples TRBV11-3 to TRBJ2-2, with TRBD2 matching over 7 bases. This CDR3 is built from 15 residues. V trimming: 6 bases; J trimming: 0 bases; junction bases outside the gene matches: 4. Looked up from germline, CDR1 is SGHNT and CDR2 is YENEEA. CDR3 amino acids: CASSPGGTNTGELFF. In DNA, the CDR3 is TGTGCCAGCAGTCCCGGGGGGACGAACACCGGGGAGCTGTTTTTT.